This T cell receptor (beta chain) was recovered during a study of blood T cell repertoires in COVID-19. Background on the study: The origin of the acute and convalescent COVID-19 samples was the United States, Italy and Spain. The analysed material was cDNA or gDNA that came from T cells, B-cell-depleted T cells, or PBMCs.

Original processing methods: Amplification of reference gene primers was used by the study to estimate nucleated cell counts. Method: immunoSEQ multiplex PCR; TCRdb's copy keeps in-frame clones and lacks some. V, J and clone size are taken as reported in that table, and D and trimming were inferred from the DNA itself. The sample includes approximately 100,000 clones, 80% to 90% of them seen just once. The sequencing sample was made of peripheral blood. This sequence was found in a human donor in a cohort sampled during active COVID-19.

The DNA of the CDR3 is TGTGCCAGCTCACCACCAGGGGCCGGCGGGACCCAGTACTTC. It specifies CASSPPGAGGTQYF. The chain couples TRBV18 to TRBJ2-5; D is possibly TRBD1 (5 bases). This CDR3 spans 14 amino acids. CDR1 is KGHSH and CDR2 is LQKENI in the germline V gene. V was trimmed by 0 bases and J by 7 bases, leaving 12 bases between them.